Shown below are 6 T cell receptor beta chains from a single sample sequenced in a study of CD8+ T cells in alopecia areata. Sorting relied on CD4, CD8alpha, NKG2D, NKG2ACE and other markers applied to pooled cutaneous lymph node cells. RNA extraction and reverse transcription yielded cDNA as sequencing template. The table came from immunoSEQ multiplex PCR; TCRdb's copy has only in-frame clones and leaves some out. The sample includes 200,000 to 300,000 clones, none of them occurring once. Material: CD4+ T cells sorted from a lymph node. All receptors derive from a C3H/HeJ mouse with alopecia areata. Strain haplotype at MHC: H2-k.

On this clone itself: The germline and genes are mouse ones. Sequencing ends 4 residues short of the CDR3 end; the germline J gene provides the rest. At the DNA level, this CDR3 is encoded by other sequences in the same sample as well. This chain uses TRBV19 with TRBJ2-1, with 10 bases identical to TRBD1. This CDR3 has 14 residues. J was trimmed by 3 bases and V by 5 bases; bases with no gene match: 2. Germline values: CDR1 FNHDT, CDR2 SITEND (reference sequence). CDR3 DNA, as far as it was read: TGTGCCAGCAGGCGGACAGGGGGCTATGCT. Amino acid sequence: CASRRTGGYA. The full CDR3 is CASRRTGGYAEQFF.

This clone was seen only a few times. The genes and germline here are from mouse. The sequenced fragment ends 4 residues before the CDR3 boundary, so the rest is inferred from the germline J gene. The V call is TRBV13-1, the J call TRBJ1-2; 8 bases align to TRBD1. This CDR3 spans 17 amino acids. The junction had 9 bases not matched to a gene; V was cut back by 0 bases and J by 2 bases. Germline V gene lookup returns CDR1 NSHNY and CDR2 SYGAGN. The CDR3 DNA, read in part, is TGTGCCAGCAGTGATGCACCAGGGGGCGAGAGGAACTCC. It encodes CASSDAPGGERNS. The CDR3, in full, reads CASSDAPGGERNSDYTF.

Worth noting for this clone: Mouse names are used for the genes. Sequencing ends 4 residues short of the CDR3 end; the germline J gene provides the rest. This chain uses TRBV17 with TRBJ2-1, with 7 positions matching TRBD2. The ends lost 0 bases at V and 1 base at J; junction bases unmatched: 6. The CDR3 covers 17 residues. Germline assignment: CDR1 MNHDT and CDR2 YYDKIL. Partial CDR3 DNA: TGTGCTAGCAGTAGAGATAAGGCGGGGGGGAACTATGCT. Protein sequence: CASSRDKAGGNYA. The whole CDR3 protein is CASSRDKAGGNYAEQFF.

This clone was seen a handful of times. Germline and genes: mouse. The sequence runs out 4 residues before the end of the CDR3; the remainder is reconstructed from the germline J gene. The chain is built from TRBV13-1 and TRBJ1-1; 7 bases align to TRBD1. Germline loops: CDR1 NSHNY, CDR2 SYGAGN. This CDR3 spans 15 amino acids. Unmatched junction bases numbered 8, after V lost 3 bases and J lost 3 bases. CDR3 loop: CASSGPQGMDTEVFF. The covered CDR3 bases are TGTGCCAGCAGTGGCCCACAGGGGATGGACACA.

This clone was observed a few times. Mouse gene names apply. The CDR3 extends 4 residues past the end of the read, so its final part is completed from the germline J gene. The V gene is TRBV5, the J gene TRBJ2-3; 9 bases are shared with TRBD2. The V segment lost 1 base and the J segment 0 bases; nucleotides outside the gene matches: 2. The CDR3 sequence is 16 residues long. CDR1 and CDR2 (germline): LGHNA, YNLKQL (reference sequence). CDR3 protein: CASSQGGGASAETLYF. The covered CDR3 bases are TGTGCCAGCAGCCAAGGTGGGGGGGCTAGTGCAGAA.

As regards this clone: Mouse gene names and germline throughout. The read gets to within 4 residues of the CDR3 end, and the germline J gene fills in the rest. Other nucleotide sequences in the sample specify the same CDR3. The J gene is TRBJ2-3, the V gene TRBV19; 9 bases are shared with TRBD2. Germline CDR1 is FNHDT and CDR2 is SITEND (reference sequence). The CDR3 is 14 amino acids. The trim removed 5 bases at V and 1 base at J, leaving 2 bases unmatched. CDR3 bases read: TGTGCCAGCAGACTGGGGGGAGGTGCAGAA. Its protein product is CASRLGGGAE. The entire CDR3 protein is CASRLGGGAETLYF.